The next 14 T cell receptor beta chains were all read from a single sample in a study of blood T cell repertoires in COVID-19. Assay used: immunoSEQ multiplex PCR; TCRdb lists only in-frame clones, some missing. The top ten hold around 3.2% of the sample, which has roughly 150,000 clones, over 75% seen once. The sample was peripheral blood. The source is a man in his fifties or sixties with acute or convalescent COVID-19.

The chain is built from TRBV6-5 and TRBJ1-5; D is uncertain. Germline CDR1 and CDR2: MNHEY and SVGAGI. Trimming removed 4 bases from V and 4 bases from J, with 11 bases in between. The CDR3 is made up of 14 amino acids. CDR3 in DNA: TGTGCCAGCAGTTTTTCGGACTGGAATCAGCCCCAGCATTTT. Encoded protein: CASSFSDWNQPQHF.

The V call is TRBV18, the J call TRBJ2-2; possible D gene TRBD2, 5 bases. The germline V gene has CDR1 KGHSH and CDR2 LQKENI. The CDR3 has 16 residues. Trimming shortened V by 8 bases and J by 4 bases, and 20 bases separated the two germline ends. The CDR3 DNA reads TGTGCCAGCCATCCCATGTCGGGGTCGAGCACCGGGGAGCTGTTTTTT. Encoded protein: CASHPMSGSSTGELFF.

CDR3 nucleotide sequence: TGTGCCAGCAGCTTAGACAGGGTTAATTCACCCCTCCACTTT. This translates into CASSLDRVNSPLHF. V is TRBV5-5 and J is TRBJ1-6; 7 nucleotides agree with TRBD1. V trimming: 2 bases; J trimming: 6 bases; junction bases outside the gene matches: 2. This CDR3 is built from 14 residues. Germline CDR1 SGHKS, CDR2 YYEKEE (reference sequence). Combining the CDR3 with reference TRBV5-5 and TRBJ1-6 gives the whole variable domain DAGVTQSPTHLIKTRGQQVTLRCSPISGHKSVSWYQQVLGQGPQFIFQYYEKEERGRGNFPDRFSARQFPNYSSELNVNALLLGDSALYLCASSLDRVNSPLHFGNGTRLTVT.

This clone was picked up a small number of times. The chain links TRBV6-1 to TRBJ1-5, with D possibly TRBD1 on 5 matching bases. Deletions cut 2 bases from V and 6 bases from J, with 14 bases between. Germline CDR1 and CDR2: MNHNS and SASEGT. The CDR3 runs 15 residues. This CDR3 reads CASSEKGSGGQPQHF. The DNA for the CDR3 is TGTGCCAGCAGTGAAAAGGGGTCAGGCGGTCAGCCCCAGCATTTT.

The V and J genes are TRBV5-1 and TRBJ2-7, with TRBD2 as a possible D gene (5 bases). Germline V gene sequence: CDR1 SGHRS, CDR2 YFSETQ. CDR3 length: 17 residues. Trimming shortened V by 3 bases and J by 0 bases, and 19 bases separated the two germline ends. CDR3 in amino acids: CASSYSTRWGDSYEQYF. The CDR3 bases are TGCGCCAGCAGCTATTCAACCCGGTGGGGAGACTCCTACGAGCAGTACTTC.

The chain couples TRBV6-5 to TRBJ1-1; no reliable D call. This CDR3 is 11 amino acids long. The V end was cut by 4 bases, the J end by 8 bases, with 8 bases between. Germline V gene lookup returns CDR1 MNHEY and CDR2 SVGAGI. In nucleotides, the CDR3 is TGTGCCAGCAGTTTACGAGGGGAAGCTTTCTTT. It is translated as CASSLRGEAFF.

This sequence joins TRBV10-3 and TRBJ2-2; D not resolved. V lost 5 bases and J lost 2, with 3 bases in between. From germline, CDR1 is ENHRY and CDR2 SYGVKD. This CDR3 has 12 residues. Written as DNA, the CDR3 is TGTGCCATCAGTTATAACACCGGGGAGCTGTTTTTT. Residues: CAISYNTGELFF.

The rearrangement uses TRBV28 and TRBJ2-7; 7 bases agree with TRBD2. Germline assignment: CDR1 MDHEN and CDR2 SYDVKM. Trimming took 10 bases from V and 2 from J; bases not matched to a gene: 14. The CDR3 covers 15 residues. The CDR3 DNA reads TGTGCCACGGATCCAGGCCTAGCGGCGGCCTACGAGCAGTACTTC. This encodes CATDPGLAAAYEQYF.

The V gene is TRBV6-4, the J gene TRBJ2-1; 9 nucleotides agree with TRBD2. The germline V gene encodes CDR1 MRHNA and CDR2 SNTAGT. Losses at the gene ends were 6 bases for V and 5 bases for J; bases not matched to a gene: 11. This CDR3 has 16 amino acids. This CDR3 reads CASSRAGTSSNNEQFF. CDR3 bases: TGTGCCAGCAGCCGGGCCGGGACTAGCAGCAACAATGAGCAGTTCTTC.

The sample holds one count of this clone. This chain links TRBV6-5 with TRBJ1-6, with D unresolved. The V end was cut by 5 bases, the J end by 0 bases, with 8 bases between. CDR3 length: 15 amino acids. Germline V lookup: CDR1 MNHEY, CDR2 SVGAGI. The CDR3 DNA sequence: TGTGCCAGCAGTACATTAAGCTCCTATAATTCACCCCTCCACTTT. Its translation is CASSTLSSYNSPLHF.

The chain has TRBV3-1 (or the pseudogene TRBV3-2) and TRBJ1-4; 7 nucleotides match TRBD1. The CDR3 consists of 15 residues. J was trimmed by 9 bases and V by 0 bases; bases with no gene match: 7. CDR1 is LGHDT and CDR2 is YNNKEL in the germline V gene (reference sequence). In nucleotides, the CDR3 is TGTGCCAGCAGCCAAGATCTCAACAGGGGTCAAAAACTGTTTTTT. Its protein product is CASSQDLNRGQKLFF.

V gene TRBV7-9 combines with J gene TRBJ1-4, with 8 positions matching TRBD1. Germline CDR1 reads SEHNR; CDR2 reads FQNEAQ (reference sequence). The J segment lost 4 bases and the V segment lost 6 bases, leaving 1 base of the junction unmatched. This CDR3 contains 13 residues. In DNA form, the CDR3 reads TGTGCCAGCAGGGACAGGGATAATGAAAAACTGTTTTTT. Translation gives CASRDRDNEKLFF. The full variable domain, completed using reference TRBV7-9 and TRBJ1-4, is DTGVSQNPRHKITKRGQNVTFRCDPISEHNRLYWYRQTLGQGPEFLTYFQNEAQLEKSRLLSDRFSAERPKGSFSTLEIQRTEQGDSAMYLCASRDRDNEKLFFGSGTQLSVL.

CDR3 loop: CSVDLETNYGYTF. The CDR3 DNA sequence: TGCAGCGTTGATCTGGAGACTAACTATGGCTACACCTTC. This rearrangement joins TRBV29-1 to TRBJ1-2; D remains unclear. CDR3 length: 13 amino acids. CDR1 is SQVTM, CDR2 ANQGSEA, per germline. Trimming cost V 3 bases and J 0 bases, with 8 bases left between them. Full variable domain (outside the CDR3, taken from reference TRBV29-1 and TRBJ1-2): SAVISQKPSRDICQRGTSLTIQCQVDSQVTMMFWYRQQPGQSLTLIATANQGSEATYESGFVIDKFPISRPNLTFSTLTVSNMSPEDSSIYLCSVDLETNYGYTFGSGTRLTVV.

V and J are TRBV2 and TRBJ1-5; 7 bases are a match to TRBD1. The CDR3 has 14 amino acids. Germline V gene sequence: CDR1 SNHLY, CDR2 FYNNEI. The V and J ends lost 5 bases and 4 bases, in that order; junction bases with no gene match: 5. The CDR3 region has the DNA TGTGCCAGCAGTTTAGACAGGGTGAATCAGCCCCAGCATTTT. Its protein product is CASSLDRVNQPQHF.